This T cell receptor beta chain was sequenced during a study of beta chain features in type 1 diabetes. Study background: Healthy donors and patients had similar age, gender and cell yields.

Turning to this clone: The antigen is not known.

Expressed TCRB transcripts were sequenced because the entire RNA isolate underwent reverse transcription. Sequenced by immunoSEQ multiplex PCR; TCRdb stores in-frame clones only, minus some. Of about 260,000 clones listed, about 71% are singletons. The CDR3 has 13 amino acids. Trimming shortened V by 3 bases and J by 6 bases, and 11 bases separated the two germline ends. Per the germline V gene, CDR1 is GTSNPN and CDR2 is SVGIG (reference sequence). CD4+ naive, central memory, regulatory and stem cell-like memory cells were sorted via CD45RO/CCR7/CD25/CD127/CD95/CD27. Study-level points and caveats: Within each of all four CD4+ subsets, Type 1 diabetes patients had TCRB CDR3s that were moderately but significantly shorter.

This receptor was identified in a man between 25 and 39 years old in good health. V and J are TRBV30 and TRBJ2-2; unclear D gene. Material for sequencing was naive CD4+ T cells from blood. The CDR3 loop reads CAWSETNSGELFF. CDR3 nucleotides: TGTGCCTGGAGCGAAACTAATTCCGGGGAGCTGTTTTTT.